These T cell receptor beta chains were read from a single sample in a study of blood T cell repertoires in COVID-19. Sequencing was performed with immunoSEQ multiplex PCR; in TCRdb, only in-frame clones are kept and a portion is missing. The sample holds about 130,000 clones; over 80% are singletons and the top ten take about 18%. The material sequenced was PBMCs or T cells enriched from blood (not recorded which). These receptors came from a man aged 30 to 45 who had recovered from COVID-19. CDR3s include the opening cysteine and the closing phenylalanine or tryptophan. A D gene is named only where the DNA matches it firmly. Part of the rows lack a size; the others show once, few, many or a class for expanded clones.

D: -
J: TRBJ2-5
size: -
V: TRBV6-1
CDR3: CASSEVSVGWGVNQETQYF
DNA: TGTGCCAGCAGTGAAGTTTCGGTTGGGTGGGGGGTCAATCAAGAGACCCAGTACTTC

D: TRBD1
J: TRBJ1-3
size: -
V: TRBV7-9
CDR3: CASSRQGPSGNTIYF
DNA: TGTGCCAGCAGCCGACAGGGTCCCTCTGGAAACACCATATATTTT

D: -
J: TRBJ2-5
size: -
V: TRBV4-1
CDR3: CASSLTLGETQYF
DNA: TGCGCCAGCAGCCTGACTCTCGGGGAGACCCAGTACTTC

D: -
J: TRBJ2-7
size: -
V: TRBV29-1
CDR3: CSVAQGGASYEQYF
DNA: TGCAGCGTTGCACAGGGAGGGGCATCCTACGAGCAGTACTTC

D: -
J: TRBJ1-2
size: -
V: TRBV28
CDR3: CASTISPGLTNYGYTF
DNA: TGTGCCAGCACCATCTCCCCGGGACTGACTAACTATGGCTACACCTTC

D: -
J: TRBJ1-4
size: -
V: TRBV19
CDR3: CASSPPPGVGEKLFF
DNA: TGTGCCAGTAGTCCCCCCCCAGGGGTAGGGGAAAAACTGTTTTTT

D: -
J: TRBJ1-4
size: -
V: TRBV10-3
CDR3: CAIRDRGADEKLFF
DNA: TGTGCCATCAGAGACCGGGGGGCAGATGAAAAACTGTTTTTT

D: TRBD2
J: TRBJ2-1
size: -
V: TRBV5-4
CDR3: CASSRLTSGGYNEQFF
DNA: TGTGCCAGCAGCCGCCTGACTAGCGGGGGATACAATGAGCAGTTCTTC

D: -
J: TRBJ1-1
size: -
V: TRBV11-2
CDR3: CASSSSSNTEAFF
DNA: TGTGCCAGCAGCTCCTCTTCGAACACTGAAGCTTTCTTT

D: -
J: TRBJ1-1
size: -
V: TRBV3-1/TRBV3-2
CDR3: CASSPRQMNTEAFF
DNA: TGTGCCAGCAGCCCTCGACAGATGAACACTGAAGCTTTCTTT

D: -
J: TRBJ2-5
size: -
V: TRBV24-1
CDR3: CATSEGGEETQYF
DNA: TGTGCCACCAGTGAAGGAGGGGAGGAGACCCAGTACTTC

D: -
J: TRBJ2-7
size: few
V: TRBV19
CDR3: CASSLKQGSYEQYF
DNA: TGTGCCAGTAGCCTTAAACAGGGCTCCTACGAGCAGTACTTC

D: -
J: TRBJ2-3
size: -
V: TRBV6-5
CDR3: CATRGAVDTQYF
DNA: TGTGCCACCCGGGGGGCGGTAGATACGCAGTATTTT

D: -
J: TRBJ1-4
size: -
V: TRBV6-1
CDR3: CASSEFGQINEKLFF
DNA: TGTGCCAGCAGTGAATTTGGGCAGATTAATGAAAAACTGTTTTTT

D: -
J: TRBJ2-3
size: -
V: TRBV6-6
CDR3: CASSYYGQLTDTQYF
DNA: TGTGCCAGCAGTTACTACGGACAGCTCACAGATACGCAGTATTTT

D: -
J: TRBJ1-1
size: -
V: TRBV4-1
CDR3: CASSQVVGIWTEAFF
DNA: TGCGCCAGCAGCCAAGTGGTCGGGATCTGGACTGAAGCTTTCTTT

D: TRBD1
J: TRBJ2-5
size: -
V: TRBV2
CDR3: CASITDRVRAGETQYF
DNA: TGTGCCAGCATCACAGACAGGGTGAGAGCAGGAGAGACCCAGTACTTC

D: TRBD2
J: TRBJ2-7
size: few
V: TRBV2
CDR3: CASSVSSGSYEQYF
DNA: TGTGCCAGCAGTGTTTCTAGCGGTTCCTACGAGCAGTACTTC

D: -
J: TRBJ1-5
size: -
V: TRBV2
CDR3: CASSTQGSSNQPQHF
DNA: TGTGCCAGCAGTACTCAGGGCTCTAGCAATCAGCCCCAGCATTTT

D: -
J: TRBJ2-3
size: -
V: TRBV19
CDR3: CASSPTDSTDTQYF
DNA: TGTGCCAGTAGTCCTACAGACAGCACAGATACGCAGTATTTT

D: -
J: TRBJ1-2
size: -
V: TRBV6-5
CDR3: CASSFTGSPTNYGYTF
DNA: TGTGCCAGCAGTTTCACAGGGAGTCCTACTAACTATGGCTACACCTTC

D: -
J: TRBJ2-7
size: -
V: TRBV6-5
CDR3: CATHRPGTYEQYF
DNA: TGTGCCACCCATAGACCGGGAACCTACGAGCAGTACTTC

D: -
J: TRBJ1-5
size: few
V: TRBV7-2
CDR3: CASSLGEGVRQPQHF
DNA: TGTGCCAGCAGCTTAGGGGAAGGGGTACGGCAGCCCCAGCATTTT

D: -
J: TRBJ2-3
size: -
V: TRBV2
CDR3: CASSGRTGTDTQYF
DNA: TGTGCCAGCAGCGGAAGGACAGGCACAGATACGCAGTATTTT

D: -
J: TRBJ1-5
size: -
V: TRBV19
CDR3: CASSPRLNQPQHF
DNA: TGTGCCAGTAGTCCCAGGTTAAATCAGCCCCAGCATTTT

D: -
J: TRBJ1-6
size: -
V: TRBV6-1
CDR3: CASSEGQINSPLHF
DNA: TGTGCCAGCAGTGAAGGACAGATTAATTCACCCCTCCACTTT

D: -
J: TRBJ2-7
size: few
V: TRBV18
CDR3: CASSPQGSYEQYF
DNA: TGTGCCAGCTCACCTCAGGGCTCCTACGAGCAGTACTTC

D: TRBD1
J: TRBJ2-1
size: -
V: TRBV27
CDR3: CASSSPQGQGAWNEQFF
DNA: TGTGCCAGCAGTTCCCCTCAGGGACAGGGGGCTTGGAATGAGCAGTTCTTC